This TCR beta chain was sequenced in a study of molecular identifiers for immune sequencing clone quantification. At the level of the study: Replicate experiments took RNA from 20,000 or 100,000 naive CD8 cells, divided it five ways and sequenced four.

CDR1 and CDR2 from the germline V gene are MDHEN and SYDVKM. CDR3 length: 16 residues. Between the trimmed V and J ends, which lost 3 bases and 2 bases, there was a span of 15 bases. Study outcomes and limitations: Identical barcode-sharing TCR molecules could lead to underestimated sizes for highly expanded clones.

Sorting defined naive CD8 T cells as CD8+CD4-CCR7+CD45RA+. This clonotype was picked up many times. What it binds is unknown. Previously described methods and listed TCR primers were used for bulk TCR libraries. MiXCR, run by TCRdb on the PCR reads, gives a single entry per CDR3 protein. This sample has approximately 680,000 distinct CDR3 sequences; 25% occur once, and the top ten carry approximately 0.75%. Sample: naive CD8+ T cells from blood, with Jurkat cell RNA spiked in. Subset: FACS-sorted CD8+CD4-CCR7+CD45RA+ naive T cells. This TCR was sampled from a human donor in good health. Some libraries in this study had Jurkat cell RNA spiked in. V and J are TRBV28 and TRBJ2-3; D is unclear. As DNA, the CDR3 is TGTGCCAGCAGTTTCCCAGCCGGTGAGGTCACAGATACGCAGTATTTT. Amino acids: CASSFPAGEVTDTQYF.